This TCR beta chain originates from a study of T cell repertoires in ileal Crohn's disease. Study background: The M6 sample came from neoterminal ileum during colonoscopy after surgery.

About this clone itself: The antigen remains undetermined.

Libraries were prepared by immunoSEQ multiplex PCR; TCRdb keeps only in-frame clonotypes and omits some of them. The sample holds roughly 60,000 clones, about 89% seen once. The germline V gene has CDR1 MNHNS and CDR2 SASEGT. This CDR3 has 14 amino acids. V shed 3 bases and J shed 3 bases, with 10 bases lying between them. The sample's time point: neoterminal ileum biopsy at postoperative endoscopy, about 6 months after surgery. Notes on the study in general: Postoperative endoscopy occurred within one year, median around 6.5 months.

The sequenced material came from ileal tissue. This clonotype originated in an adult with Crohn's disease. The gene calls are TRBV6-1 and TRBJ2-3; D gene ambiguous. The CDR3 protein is CASSEGVETDTQYF. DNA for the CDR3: TGTGCCAGCAGTGAGGGTGTGGAGACAGATACGCAGTATTTT.